The rows below give T cell receptor beta chains drawn from one sample of a study of CD8+CD57+ T cells in acquired aplastic anemia. In TCRdb, the reads were re-called with MiXCR into one record per CDR3 protein. The table lists about 420,000 distinct CDR3 sequences, 65% to 75% of them singletons. Sequencing was performed on sorted CD4+, CD8+, or CD8+CD57+ T cells (not recorded which) from PBMCs. These receptor sequences come from a human donor in good health, serving as a control. Each CDR3 is given with its conserved first and last residue. A D gene is named only where the DNA matches it firmly. Only some rows state a clone size, as once, few, many or a class for expanded clones.

J,D,length,V,size,CDR3,DNA
TRBJ2-1,TRBD1,14,TRBV10-1,once,CASSSGQGACEQFF,TGCGCCAGCAGCTCGGGACAGGGCGCCTGCGAGCAGTTCTTC
TRBJ1-2,NA,15,TRBV3-1,NA,CASSPPGPQSPTSTF,TGTGCCAGCAGCCCCCCCGGTCCTCAGAGTCCTACGAGCACCTTC
TRBJ2-5,TRBD1,15,TRBV7-2,NA,CASSPNGQGTEAFYF,TGTGCCAGCAGCCCAAACGGACAGGGTACCGAAGCTTTCTACTTC
TRBJ2-7,NA,15,TRBV7-3,NA,CASSLAAGNSGELYF,TGTGCCAGCAGCTTGGCGGCCGGGAACTCGGGAGAGTTGTACTTC
TRBJ2-7,NA,15,TRBV18,many,CASSPIQGGHHEQYF,TGTGCCAGCTCACCCATACAGGGAGGACACCACGAGCAGTACTTC
TRBJ1-2,NA,16,TRBV7-2,NA,CASSPGNSRANYGYTF,TGTGCCAGCAGCCCAGGGAACAGTCGAGCTAACTATGGCTACACCTTC
TRBJ2-5,NA,14,TRBV10-3,once,CSISEGEAQETQYF,TGTAGTATCAGTGAGGGGGAGGCACAGGAGACCCAGTACTTC
TRBJ1-2,NA,13,TRBV6-1,many,CASSPDTSYGYTF,TGTGCCAGCAGTCCCGACACCTCCTATGGCTACACCTTC
TRBJ1-6,TRBD1,18,TRBV4-3,once,CASSQVVGTGANNSPLHF,TGCGCCAGCAGCCAAGTGGTGGGGACAGGGGCGAATAATTCACCCCTCCACTTT
TRBJ2-5,NA,12,TRBV7-9,NA,CASSLVTAARYF,TGTGCCAGCAGCCTAGTGACGGCAGCCCGGTATTTC
TRBJ2-5,NA,14,TRBV5-1,NA,CASKAKPMQETQYF,TGCGCCAGCAAGGCGAAACCGATGCAAGAGACCCAGTACTTC
TRBJ1-3,NA,13,TRBV7-8,NA,CASSGQAWNTIYF,TGTGCCAGTAGTGGGCAGGCATGGAACACCATATATTTT
TRBJ1-2,TRBD1,12,TRBV10-3,NA,CATTGGDYGYTF,TGTGCCACGACAGGGGGCGACTATGGCTACACCTTC
TRBJ1-5,NA,13,TRBV19,many,CASSILTNQPQHF,TGTGCCAGTAGTATTCTCACCAATCAGCCCCAGCATTTT
TRBJ2-1,NA,17,TRBV4-1,many,CASSQEGAGRRRNEQFF,TGCGCCAGCAGCCAAGAGGGCGCCGGGCGGCGGCGGAATGAGCAGTTCTTC
TRBJ1-4,NA,15,TRBV6-5,NA,CATRDQGATNEKLFF,TGTGCCACCAGAGATCAAGGCGCAACTAATGAAAAACTGTTTTTT
TRBJ2-2,NA,15,TRBV2,NA,CASRPQGGMAGELFF,TGTGCCAGCAGGCCGCAGGGTGGCATGGCCGGGGAGCTGTTTTTT
TRBJ1-2,TRBD1,13,TRBV7-9,few,CASRDRGDYGYTF,TGTGCCAGCCGGGACAGGGGTGACTATGGCTACACCTTC
TRBJ1-1,TRBD1,13,TRBV6-1,NA,CASSVGTGRGAFF,TGTGCCAGCAGTGTCGGGACAGGGCGCGGAGCTTTCTTT
TRBJ1-5,NA,14,TRBV7-8,NA,CASSPRGGDQPQHF,TGTGCCAGCAGTCCCCGGGGGGGGGATCAGCCCCAGCATTTT
TRBJ1-1,NA,15,TRBV5-1,NA,CASTIQGLGNTEAFF,TGCGCCAGCACTATCCAGGGGTTGGGGAACACTGAAGCTTTCTTT
TRBJ1-6,TRBD1,15,TRBV19,NA,CASSLRDSDNSPLHF,TGTGCCAGTAGCCTCCGGGACAGCGATAATTCACCCCTCCACTTT
TRBJ2-1,NA,14,TRBV13,many,CASGGRVGYNEQFF,TGTGCCAGTGGAGGCAGGGTTGGTTACAATGAGCAGTTCTTC
TRBJ1-1,TRBD1,13,TRBV5-1,NA,CASSWGQGRGAFF,TGCGCCAGCAGCTGGGGACAGGGACGTGGAGCTTTCTTT
TRBJ1-2,NA,13,TRBV7-6,NA,CASSRREGAGYTF,TGTGCCAGCAGCCGAAGAGAAGGAGCTGGCTACACCTTC
TRBJ1-6,TRBD1,16,TRBV7-2,NA,CASSLTGLLNNSPLHF,TGTGCCAGCAGCTTGACAGGGTTACTTAATAATTCACCCCTCCACTTT
TRBJ2-2,NA,13,TRBV5-1,NA,CASSGGRSNTLFF,TGCGCCAGCAGCGGGGGCAGGTCGAACACGCTGTTTTTT
TRBJ1-2,TRBD1,15,TRBV5-4,NA,CASSPEYRGGYGYTF,TGTGCCAGCAGCCCGGAATACAGGGGGGGATATGGCTACACCTTC
TRBJ2-5,NA,13,TRBV7-2,NA,CASSLARGEPQYF,TGTGCCAGCAGCTTAGCGAGGGGGGAGCCCCAGTATTTC
TRBJ2-1,NA,16,TRBV5-4,NA,CASSLAGGAGDDEQFF,TGTGCCAGCAGCTTGGCCGGGGGAGCCGGGGACGATGAGCAGTTCTTC
TRBJ2-2,NA,15,TRBV7-3,NA,CASSLSGENTGELFF,TGTGCCAGCAGCTTATCAGGGGAGAACACCGGGGAGCTGTTTTTT
TRBJ2-5,NA,16,TRBV20-1,NA,CSARDGGTYDIETQYF,TGCAGTGCTAGAGATGGAGGGACCTATGATATTGAGACCCAGTACTTC
TRBJ1-1,NA,14,TRBV19,NA,CASSQDGAENGHFF,TGCGCCAGTAGTCAAGATGGGGCAGAGAATGGCCATTTCTTC
TRBJ1-1,NA,13,TRBV7-3,NA,CASSSTRENEAFF,TGTGCCAGCAGCTCCACTAGGGAGAACGAAGCTTTCTTT
TRBJ1-2,TRBD1,16,TRBV29-1,many,CSVDSIMGQGAGGYTF,TGCAGCGTTGACTCTATCATGGGACAGGGGGCGGGTGGCTACACCTTC
TRBJ1-1,NA,16,TRBV9,NA,CASSIREYGYTFEAFF,NA
TRBJ1-1,NA,13,TRBV10-3,NA,CASTGAVNTEAFF,TGTGCCAGCACTGGGGCAGTGAACACTGAAGCTTTCTTT
TRBJ1-1,NA,13,TRBV10-3,many,CAISPRGDTEAFF,TGTGCCATCAGTCCCAGGGGAGACACTGAAGCTTTCTTT
TRBJ1-2,NA,16,TRBV5-5,NA,CARSVWGPDGGDGYTF,TGTGCCAGGAGCGTATGGGGGCCGGACGGGGGAGATGGCTACACCTTC
TRBJ2-5,TRBD1,14,TRBV9,many,CASSLMTGEETQYF,TGTGCCAGCAGCTTGATGACAGGGGAAGAGACCCAGTACTTC
TRBJ2-1,NA,14,TRBV10-3,NA,CAISDQASLYEQFF,TGTGCCATCAGTGACCAGGCATCTCTCTATGAGCAGTTCTTC
TRBJ1-1,NA,15,TRBV4-1,NA,CASTPLGLENTEAFF,TGCGCCAGCACGCCCCTGGGCCTAGAGAACACTGAAGCTTTCTTT
TRBJ1-1,NA,15,TRBV12-3/TRBV12-4,NA,CASSLARTEDTEAFF,TGTGCCAGCAGTTTAGCGCGGACAGAAGACACTGAAGCTTTCTTT
TRBJ1-2,NA,14,TRBV15,NA,CATSRGRVDYGYTF,TGTGCCACCAGCAGAGGCAGGGTGGACTATGGCTACACCTTC
TRBJ2-3,NA,14,TRBV9,NA,CASSVGRLEDTQYF,TGTGCCAGCAGCGTAGGCAGATTAGAAGATACGCAGTATTTT
TRBJ2-7,TRBD1,13,TRBV10-3,NA,CAIGQGPDEQYYF,TGTGCCATCGGACAGGGGCCCGACGAGCAGTACTACTTC
TRBJ2-1,NA,14,TRBV7-8,NA,CASSSEVYRGSKVF,TGTGCCAGCAGCTCAGAAGTATACCGCGGGTCCAAGGTCTTC
TRBJ1-4,NA,13,TRBV30,few,CAWSVAVGEKLFF,TGTGCCTGGAGTGTGGCAGTAGGTGAAAAACTGTTTTTT
TRBJ2-1,NA,15,TRBV11-1,once,CASSLSLALRNEQFF,TGTGCCAGCAGCCTTTCCCTAGCACTACGCAATGAGCAGTTCTTC
TRBJ1-5,TRBD1,14,TRBV14,once,CASSQGTGKAREHF,TGTGCCAGCAGCCAAGGGACAGGGAAAGCGAGGGAACATTTT
TRBJ1-1,TRBD1,18,TRBV19,many,CASSTEGTGNLLDTEAFF,TGTGCCAGTAGTACCGAAGGGACAGGGAATTTATTGGACACTGAAGCTTTCTTT